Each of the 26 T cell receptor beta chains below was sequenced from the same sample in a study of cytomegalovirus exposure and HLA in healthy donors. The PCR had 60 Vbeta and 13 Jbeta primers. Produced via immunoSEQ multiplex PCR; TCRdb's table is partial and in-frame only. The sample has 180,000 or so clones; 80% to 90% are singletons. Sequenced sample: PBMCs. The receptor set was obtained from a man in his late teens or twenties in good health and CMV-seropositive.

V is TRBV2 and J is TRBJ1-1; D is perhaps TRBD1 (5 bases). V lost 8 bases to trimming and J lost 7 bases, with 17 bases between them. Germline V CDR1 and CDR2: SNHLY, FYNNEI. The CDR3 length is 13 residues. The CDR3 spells CASVNSGINEAFF. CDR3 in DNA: TGTGCCAGCGTCAATTCAGGGATAAATGAAGCTTTCTTT.

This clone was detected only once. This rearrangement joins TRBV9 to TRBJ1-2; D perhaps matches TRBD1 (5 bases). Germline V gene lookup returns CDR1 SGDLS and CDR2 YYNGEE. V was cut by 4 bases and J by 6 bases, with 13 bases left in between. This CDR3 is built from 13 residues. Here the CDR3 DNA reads TGTGCCAGCAGCCACGGGACTGACGATGGCTACACCTTC. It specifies CASSHGTDDGYTF.

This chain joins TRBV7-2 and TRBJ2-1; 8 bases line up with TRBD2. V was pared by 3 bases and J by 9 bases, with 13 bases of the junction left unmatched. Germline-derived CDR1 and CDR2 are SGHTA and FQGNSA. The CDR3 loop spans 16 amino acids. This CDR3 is CASSFPRLGLEGEQFF. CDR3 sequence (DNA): TGTGCCAGCAGCTTCCCCCGGTTGGGACTAGAGGGTGAGCAGTTCTTC.

The DNA of the CDR3 is TGCGCCAGCAGCTTGGGGGGACAGGGCCACTATGGCTACACCTTC. Translation gives CASSLGGQGHYGYTF. The chain has TRBV5-1 and TRBJ1-2, with 9 bases lining up with TRBD1. This CDR3 region has 15 residues. In germline, CDR1 is SGHRS, CDR2 YFSETQ. Losses at the gene ends were 0 bases for V and 3 bases for J; bases not matched to a gene: 3.

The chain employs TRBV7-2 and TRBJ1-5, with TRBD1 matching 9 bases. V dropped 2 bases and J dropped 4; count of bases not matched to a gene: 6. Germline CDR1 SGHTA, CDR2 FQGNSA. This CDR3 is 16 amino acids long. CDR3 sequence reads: CASSLPSGTGNQPQHF. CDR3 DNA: TGTGCCAGCAGCTTACCTTCCGGGACAGGGAATCAGCCCCAGCATTTT.

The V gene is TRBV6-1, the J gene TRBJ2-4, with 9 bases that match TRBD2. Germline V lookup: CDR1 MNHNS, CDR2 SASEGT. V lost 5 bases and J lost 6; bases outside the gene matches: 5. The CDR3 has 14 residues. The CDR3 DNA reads TGTGCCAGCAGTTCTGGACTAGCGCGAAACATTCAGTACTTC. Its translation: CASSSGLARNIQYF.

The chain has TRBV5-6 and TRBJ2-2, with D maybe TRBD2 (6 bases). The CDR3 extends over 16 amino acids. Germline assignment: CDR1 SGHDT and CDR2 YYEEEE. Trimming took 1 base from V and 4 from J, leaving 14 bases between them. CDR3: CASSLTLGTATGELFF. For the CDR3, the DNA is TGTGCCAGCAGCTTGACCCTAGGGACTGCCACCGGGGAGCTGTTTTTT.

CDR3 sequence (DNA): TGTGCCAGCAGTTTGGTGGGGGCTGTCGCCAACAATGAGCAGTTCTTC. Its protein product is CASSLVGAVANNEQFF. This chain connects TRBV28 to TRBJ2-1; a possible D gene is TRBD1 (6 bases). V lost 3 bases and J 5 bases, leaving 17 bases between the germline ends. CDR1 is MDHEN, CDR2 SYDVKM, per germline. The CDR3 extends over 16 amino acids.

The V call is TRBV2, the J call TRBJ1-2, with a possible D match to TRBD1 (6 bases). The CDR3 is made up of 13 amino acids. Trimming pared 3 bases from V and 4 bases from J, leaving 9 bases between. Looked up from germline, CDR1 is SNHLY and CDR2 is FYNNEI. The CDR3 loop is CASSDQDSYGYTF. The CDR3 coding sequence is TGTGCCAGCAGTGATCAGGACAGCTATGGCTACACCTTC.

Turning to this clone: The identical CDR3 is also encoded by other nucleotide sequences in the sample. CDR3 region: CASSQDSGGYGYTF. The DNA of the CDR3 is TGCGCCAGCAGCCAGGACAGCGGGGGCTATGGCTACACCTTC. The gene calls are TRBV4-3 and TRBJ1-2, with D possibly being TRBD1 (6 bases). CDR1 LGHNA and CDR2 YSLEER come from the germline V gene. Trimming removed 3 bases at V and 4 bases at J, with 12 bases between. CDR3 length equals 14 residues.

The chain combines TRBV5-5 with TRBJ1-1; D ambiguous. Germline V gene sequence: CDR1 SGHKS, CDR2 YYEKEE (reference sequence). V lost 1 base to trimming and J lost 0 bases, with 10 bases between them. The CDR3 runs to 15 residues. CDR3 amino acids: CASSLSVAVNTEAFF. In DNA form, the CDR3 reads TGTGCCAGCAGCTTGAGTGTGGCTGTGAACACTGAAGCTTTCTTT.

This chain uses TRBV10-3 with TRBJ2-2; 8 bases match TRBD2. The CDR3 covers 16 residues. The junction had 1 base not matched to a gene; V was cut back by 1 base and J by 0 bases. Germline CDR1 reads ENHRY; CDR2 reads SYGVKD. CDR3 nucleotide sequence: TGTGCCATCAGTGAGTTGGGACTAGCGAACACCGGGGAGCTGTTTTTT. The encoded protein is CAISELGLANTGELFF.

The CDR3 is CASSIRGGNQPQHF. CDR3 in DNA: TGTGCCAGTAGTATCAGGGGAGGCAATCAGCCCCAGCATTTT. The chain recombines TRBV19 with TRBJ1-5, with a weak D call TRBD1 (6 bases). Per germline, CDR1 LNHDA and CDR2 SQIVND (reference sequence). Trimming stripped 3 bases from V and 2 bases from J, with 8 bases between. CDR3 length: 14 amino acids.

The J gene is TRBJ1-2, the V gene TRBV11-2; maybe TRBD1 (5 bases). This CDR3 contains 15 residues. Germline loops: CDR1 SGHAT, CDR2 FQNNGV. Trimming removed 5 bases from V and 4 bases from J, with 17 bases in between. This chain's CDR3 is CASSPSRDSSYGYTF. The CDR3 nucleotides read TGTGCCAGCAGCCCGTCCAGGGATTCTAGCTATGGCTACACCTTC.

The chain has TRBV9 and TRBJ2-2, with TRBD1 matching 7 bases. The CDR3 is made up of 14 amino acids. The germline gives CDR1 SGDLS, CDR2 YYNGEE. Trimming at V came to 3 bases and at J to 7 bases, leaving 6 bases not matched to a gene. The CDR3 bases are TGTGCCAGCAGCGGACAGGGTTCCATCGGGGAGCTGTTTTTT. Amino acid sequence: CASSGQGSIGELFF.

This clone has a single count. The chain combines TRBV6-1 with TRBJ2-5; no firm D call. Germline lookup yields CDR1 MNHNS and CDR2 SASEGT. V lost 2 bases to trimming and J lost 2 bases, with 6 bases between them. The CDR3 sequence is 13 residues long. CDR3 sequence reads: CASSENWQETQYF. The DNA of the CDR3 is TGTGCCAGCAGTGAAAACTGGCAAGAGACCCAGTACTTC.

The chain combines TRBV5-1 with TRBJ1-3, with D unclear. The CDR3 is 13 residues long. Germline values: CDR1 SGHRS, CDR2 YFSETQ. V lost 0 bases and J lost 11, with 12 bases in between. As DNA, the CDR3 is TGCGCCAGCAGCTTGGCCGTCGGGGAATCCATATATTTT. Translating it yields CASSLAVGESIYF.

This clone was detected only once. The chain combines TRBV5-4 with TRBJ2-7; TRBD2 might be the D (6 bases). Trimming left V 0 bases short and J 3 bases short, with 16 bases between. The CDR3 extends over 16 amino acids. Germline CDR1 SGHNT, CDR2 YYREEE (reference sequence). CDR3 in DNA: TGTGCCAGCAGCTTGGAGGGAGGTCCGTTTGACTACGAGCAGTACTTC. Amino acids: CASSLEGGPFDYEQYF.

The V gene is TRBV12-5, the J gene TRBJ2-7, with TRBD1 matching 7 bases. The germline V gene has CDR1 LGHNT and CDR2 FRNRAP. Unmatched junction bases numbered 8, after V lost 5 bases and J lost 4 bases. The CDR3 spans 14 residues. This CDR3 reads CASGNRDSPYEQYF. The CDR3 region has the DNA TGTGCTAGTGGTAACCGGGACAGTCCTTACGAGCAGTACTTC.

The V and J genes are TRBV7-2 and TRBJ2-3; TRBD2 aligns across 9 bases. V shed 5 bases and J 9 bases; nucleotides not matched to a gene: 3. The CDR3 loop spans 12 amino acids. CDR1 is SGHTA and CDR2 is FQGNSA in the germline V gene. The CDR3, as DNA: TGTGCCAGCAGCCTGGGACTAGCAACGCAGTATTTT. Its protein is CASSLGLATQYF.

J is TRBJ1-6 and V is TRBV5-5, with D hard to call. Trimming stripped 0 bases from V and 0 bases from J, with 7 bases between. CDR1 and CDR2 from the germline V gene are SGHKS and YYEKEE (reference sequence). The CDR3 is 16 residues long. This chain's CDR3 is CASSLVVSSYNSPLHF. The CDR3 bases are TGTGCCAGCAGCTTGGTGGTTAGCTCCTATAATTCACCCCTCCACTTT.

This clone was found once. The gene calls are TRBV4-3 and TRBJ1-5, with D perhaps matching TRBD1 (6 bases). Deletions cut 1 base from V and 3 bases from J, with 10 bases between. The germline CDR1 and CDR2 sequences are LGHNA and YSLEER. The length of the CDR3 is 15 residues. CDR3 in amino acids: CASSQAAGDNQPQHF. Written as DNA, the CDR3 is TGCGCCAGCAGCCAAGCGGCAGGGGACAATCAGCCCCAGCATTTT.

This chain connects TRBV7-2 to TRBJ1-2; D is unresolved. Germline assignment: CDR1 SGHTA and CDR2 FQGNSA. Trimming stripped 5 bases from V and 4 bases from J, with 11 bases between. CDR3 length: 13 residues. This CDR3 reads CASSHPAGYGYTF. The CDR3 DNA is TGTGCCAGCAGCCACCCAGCAGGCTATGGCTACACCTTC.

CDR3 bases: TGTGCCAGCAGCGGGGGACAGGGGGCTTTCTTT. Amino acid sequence: CASSGGQGAFF. The chain has TRBV9 and TRBJ1-1, with 10 bases that match TRBD1. This CDR3 has 11 amino acids. V lost 3 bases and J lost 11; bases outside the gene matches: 1. Germline values: CDR1 SGDLS, CDR2 YYNGEE.

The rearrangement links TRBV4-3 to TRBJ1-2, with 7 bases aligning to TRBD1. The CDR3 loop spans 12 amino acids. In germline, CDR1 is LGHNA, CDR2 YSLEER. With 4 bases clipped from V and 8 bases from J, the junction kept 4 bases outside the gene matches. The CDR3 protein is CASSLGDSGYTF. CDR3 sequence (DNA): TGCGCCAGCAGCCTGGGGGACAGCGGCTACACCTTC.

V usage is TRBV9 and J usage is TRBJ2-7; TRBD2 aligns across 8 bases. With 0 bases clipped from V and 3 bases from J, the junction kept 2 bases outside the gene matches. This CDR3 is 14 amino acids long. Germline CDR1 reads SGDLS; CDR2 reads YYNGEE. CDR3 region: CASSVGSGGYEQYF. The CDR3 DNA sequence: TGTGCCAGCAGCGTAGGCAGCGGGGGCTACGAGCAGTACTTC.